This TCR beta chain was found in a study of blood T cells in healthy people across ages. Alongside a J-beta primer mix, a sample-barcoded 5' primer served in a second PCR lasting roughly 6 to 12 cycles. TCRdb re-called the 5' RACE reads with MiXCR, one entry per CDR3 protein. Of some 1.4 million distinct CDR3 sequences in the sample, approximately 38% were seen once. The V gene end was trimmed by 6 bases and the J gene end by 5 bases; junction bases not matched to a gene: 6. This CDR3 region has 14 residues. In germline, CDR1 is DFQATT, CDR2 SNEGSKA (reference sequence). Only one count was recorded for this clonotype. Its antigen is unidentified. Study outcomes and limitations: A strong correlation was found between TCR beta diversity and the percentage of naive T cells.

This TCR derives from a woman in her late teens or twenties in good health. Input material: blood. The J gene is TRBJ2-3, the V gene TRBV20-1; TRBD2 matches 12 bases. This chain's CDR3 is CSAETSGSEDTQYF. CDR3 in DNA: TGCAGTGCCGAGACTAGCGGGAGCGAAGATACGCAGTATTTT.